Each of the 18 T cell receptor beta chains below was sequenced from the same sample in a study of blood T cell repertoires in COVID-19. Profiled with immunoSEQ multiplex PCR; TCRdb holds only in-frame clones, not every one. This table has approximately 170,000 clones, 84% appearing once. The specimen sequenced was PBMCs or T cells enriched from blood (not recorded which). Every receptor here comes from a woman between 50 and 59 years old who had recovered from COVID-19.

The table lists this clone with a few counts. The V and J genes are TRBV28 and TRBJ1-5; TRBD1 agrees at 10 bases. This CDR3 is 16 amino acids long. CDR1 and CDR2 from the germline V gene are MDHEN and SYDVKM. J lost 9 bases, V lost 3 bases, and 11 bases had no gene match. This chain's CDR3 is CASSLVGDRGLRPQHF. As DNA, the CDR3 is TGTGCCAGCAGTTTGGTCGGGGACAGGGGATTACGGCCCCAGCATTTT.

J is TRBJ2-5 and V is TRBV6-5; TRBD1 matches 9 bases. V gave up 5 bases and J gave up 4 bases; unmatched junction bases: 5. The CDR3 spans 14 residues. In germline, CDR1 is MNHEY, CDR2 SVGAGI. This CDR3 reads CASSPDRGRETQYF. CDR3 bases: TGTGCCAGCAGTCCCGACAGGGGGAGAGAGACCCAGTACTTC.

V gene TRBV5-4 combines with J gene TRBJ2-6; maybe TRBD2 (6 bases). V gave up 1 base and J gave up 0 bases, with 11 bases separating them. Germline values: CDR1 SGHNT, CDR2 YYREEE (reference sequence). The CDR3 runs 17 residues. Here the CDR3 reads CASSLPRENSGANVLTF. CDR3 DNA: TGTGCCAGCAGCTTGCCCCGGGAGAACTCTGGGGCCAACGTCCTGACTTTC.

This chain links TRBV10-2 with TRBJ2-3; 11 positions match TRBD1. Germline V CDR1 and CDR2: WSHSY, SAAADI. The CDR3 loop spans 20 amino acids. Losses at the gene ends were 3 bases for V and 0 bases for J; bases not matched to a gene: 14. This chain's CDR3 is CASSDKLGQGATTSTDTQYF. CDR3 nucleotides: TGCGCCAGCAGTGATAAGTTAGGACAGGGGGCGACAACTAGCACAGATACGCAGTATTTT.

This clone has only a few counts. This chain joins TRBV7-3 and TRBJ2-1, with 9 bases matching TRBD1. The CDR3 has 18 residues. Germline V lookup: CDR1 SGHTA, CDR2 FQGTGA. The ends lost 2 bases at V and 2 bases at J; junction bases unmatched: 10. The CDR3 loop is CASSLGLGGQGAYNEQFF. The CDR3 coding sequence is TGTGCCAGCAGCTTAGGCCTCGGGGGACAGGGTGCCTACAATGAGCAGTTCTTC.

The chain is built from TRBV19 and TRBJ2-1, with a weak D call TRBD2 (6 bases). The CDR3 has 15 residues. Trimming stripped 6 bases from V and 6 bases from J, with 18 bases between. Germline V gene sequence: CDR1 LNHDA, CDR2 SQIVND (reference sequence). In DNA form, the CDR3 reads TGTGCCAGTAGCCAGCCCTCATGGGGGGTCAATGAGCAGTTCTTC. Its protein product is CASSQPSWGVNEQFF. The full variable domain, rest sourced from reference TRBV19 and TRBJ2-1, is DGGITQSPKYLFRKEGQNVTLSCEQNLNHDAMYWYRQDPGQGLRLIYYSQIVNDFQKGDIAEGYSVSREKKESFPLTVTSAQKNPTAFYLCASSQPSWGVNEQFFGPGTRLTVL.

This chain joins TRBV20-1 and TRBJ1-2; a possible D gene is TRBD1 (5 bases). Germline V CDR1 and CDR2: DFQATT, SNEGSKA (reference sequence). The CDR3 is 11 amino acids. Trimming took 4 bases from V and 5 from J, leaving 8 bases between them. CDR3 amino acids: CSATGGYGYTF. As DNA, the CDR3 is TGCAGTGCTACGGGGGGGTATGGCTACACCTTC.

The chain employs TRBV2 and TRBJ1-1; D is uncertain. Trimming cost V 2 bases and J 5 bases, with 6 bases left between them. CDR1 and CDR2 from the germline V gene are SNHLY and FYNNEI. This CDR3 region has 12 residues. DNA of the CDR3: TGTGCCAGCAGTGAATTTTTAACTGAAGCTTTCTTT. Its translation: CASSEFLTEAFF.

The V call is TRBV28, the J call TRBJ1-5; 7 positions match TRBD1. The CDR3 length is 14 residues. With V trimmed by 6 bases and J by 6 bases, 8 bases remained unmatched. CDR1 is MDHEN and CDR2 is SYDVKM in the germline V gene. CDR3 protein: CASSLTGISQPQHF. CDR3 in DNA: TGTGCCAGCAGCCTGACAGGGATAAGTCAGCCCCAGCATTTT.

J is TRBJ2-1 and V is TRBV6-5; tentative D call: TRBD1 (5 bases). The CDR3 consists of 12 residues. Trimming shortened V by 7 bases and J by 6 bases, and 10 bases separated the two germline ends. Looked up from germline, CDR1 is MNHEY and CDR2 is SVGAGI. The CDR3 loop is CASIRTTNEQFF. CDR3 DNA: TGTGCCAGCATAAGGACAACCAATGAGCAGTTCTTC.

The chain employs TRBV29-1 and TRBJ2-1, with D perhaps matching TRBD1 (6 bases). From germline, CDR1 is SQVTM and CDR2 ANQGSEA. The CDR3 length is 13 residues. The ends were cut back, 4 bases at V and 9 bases at J, with 16 bases in the middle. CDR3 bases: TGCAGCGTTGCAGGGGCCGCGTGGATTGAGCAGTTCTTC. It translates to CSVAGAAWIEQFF.

The V gene is TRBV29-1, the J gene TRBJ1-1; the match to TRBD1 covers 7 bases. Trimming took 4 bases from V and 8 from J; bases not matched to a gene: 10. From germline, CDR1 is SQVTM and CDR2 ANQGSEA. The CDR3 covers 13 residues. The CDR3 loop reads CSVVGTERSEAFF. CDR3 nucleotide sequence: TGCAGCGTTGTGGGGACAGAGAGGTCAGAAGCTTTCTTT.

The chain couples TRBV7-3 to TRBJ2-1, with a weak D call TRBD1 (5 bases). With 2 bases removed from V and 2 bases from J, the gap between germline ends came to 10 bases. The CDR3 loop spans 15 amino acids. CDR1 is SGHTA, CDR2 FQGTGA, per germline. CDR3 region: CASSLVPGTYNEQFF. CDR3 coding DNA: TGTGCCAGCAGCTTAGTTCCAGGGACCTACAATGAGCAGTTCTTC. Looking up the rest from reference TRBV7-3 and TRBJ2-1 gives the full variable domain: GAGVSQTPSNKVTEKGKYVELRCDPISGHTALYWYRQSLGQGPEFLIYFQGTGAADDSGLPNDRFFAVRPEGSVSTLKIQRTERGDSAVYLCASSLVPGTYNEQFFGPGTRLTVL.

This clone was counted a single time. This rearrangement joins TRBV5-1 to TRBJ1-2, with D possibly matching TRBD1 (5 bases). Germline V gives CDR1 SGHRS, CDR2 YFSETQ. The germline V and J ends were trimmed by 3 bases and 8 bases, with 26 bases remaining between them. CDR3 length equals 17 residues. CDR3 in DNA: TGCGCCAGCAGCTCGGGACTGCATTCAGGTGGAATCTTAGGCTACACCTTC. Its protein product is CASSSGLHSGGILGYTF.

This clone appeared a few times. The chain uses TRBV4-1 and TRBJ2-7; 7 bases map to TRBD2. The CDR3 length is 15 residues. Germline V gene lookup returns CDR1 MGHRA and CDR2 YSYEKL. Trimming cost V 4 bases and J 2 bases; bases outside gene matches: 8. CDR3 nucleotides: TGCGCCAGCAGCCCCACGGGGGGAAGCGCCTACGAGCAGTACTTC. As protein: CASSPTGGSAYEQYF.

The chain carries TRBV28 and TRBJ2-4, with 9 bases aligning to TRBD2. Germline CDR1 and CDR2: MDHEN and SYDVKM. This CDR3 has 19 amino acids. Trimming took 3 bases from V and 0 from J; bases not matched to a gene: 12. The DNA of the CDR3 is TGTGCCAGCAGTTTTAGGCTAGCGGGGACTCTCCTAGCCAAAAACATTCAGTACTTC. Translated: CASSFRLAGTLLAKNIQYF.

The chain uses TRBV4-2 and TRBJ2-7; D call uncertain. This CDR3 is built from 14 residues. Trimming shortened V by 0 bases and J by 4 bases, and 10 bases separated the two germline ends. CDR1 is LGHNA and CDR2 is YNFKEQ in the germline V gene. CDR3 nucleotide sequence: TGTGCCAGCAGCCAAGACCCCCGTAGTTACGAGCAGTACTTC. The encoded protein is CASSQDPRSYEQYF.

The rearrangement links TRBV19 to TRBJ2-1, with 11 bases identical to TRBD2. From germline, CDR1 is LNHDA and CDR2 SQIVND (reference sequence). The CDR3 is 16 amino acids. V lost 3 bases to trimming and J lost 7 bases; unmatched junction nucleotides: 8. The CDR3 nucleotides read TGTGCCAGTAGTATCTTTAGCGGGAGGGCCTCTAATGAGCAGTTCTTC. Its protein product is CASSIFSGRASNEQFF.